One sample yielded the 22 T cell receptor beta chains listed below, sequenced in a study of Ad26.COV2.S vaccination and SARS-CoV-2 variants. Noted treatment: around 19 received Ad26.COV2.S at low or high dose, single or two shots; 5 received placebo; per-sample allocation not given. Specimen acquisition occurred on day 63 following the initial vaccine or placebo injection. Data came from immunoSEQ multiplex PCR; TCRdb stores just in-frame clones and leaves some out. The sample has about 680,000 clones, roughly 90% seen once. The input for sequencing was peripheral blood, taken in a trial of Ad26.COV2.S vaccine versus placebo. These receptors all come from a person aged 18 to 65 who received the Ad26.COV2.S COVID-19 vaccine or a placebo.

The rearrangement joins TRBV5-6 to TRBJ2-7; D is possibly TRBD2 (5 bases). CDR1 SGHDT and CDR2 YYEEEE come from the germline V gene. The germline V and J ends were trimmed by 0 bases and 3 bases, with 7 bases remaining between them. CDR3 size: 13 residues. The CDR3 region is CASSLELVYEQYF. DNA of the CDR3: TGTGCCAGCAGCTTGGAACTAGTCTACGAGCAGTACTTC.

The CDR3 is CASSHRGKETQYF. The CDR3 DNA follows: TGTGCCAGCAGTCACAGGGGGAAAGAGACCCAGTACTTC. The chain employs TRBV12-3 or TRBV12-4 and TRBJ2-5; 8 bases line up with TRBD1. V lost 5 bases, J lost 3 bases, and 2 bases stayed unmatched. This CDR3 region has 13 residues.

The rearrangement joins TRBV7-3 to TRBJ2-7; the D gene is possibly TRBD1 (5 bases). The germline CDR1 and CDR2 sequences are SGHTA and FQGTGA. The CDR3 is 13 amino acids. V was shortened by 6 bases and J by 3 bases, with 12 bases between the two germline ends. The CDR3: CASSFSQGYEQYF. The DNA of the CDR3 is TGTGCCAGCAGTTTTTCTCAGGGCTACGAGCAGTACTTC.

This rearrangement joins TRBV11-2 to TRBJ2-3; D is possibly TRBD1 (6 bases). This CDR3 comprises 15 residues. Trimming left V 0 bases short and J 3 bases short, with 10 bases between. Germline V CDR1 and CDR2: SGHAT, FQNNGV. The CDR3 DNA sequence: TGTGCCAGCAGCTTAGAACAGGGAGAGACAGATACGCAGTATTTT. It is translated as CASSLEQGETDTQYF. Variable domain in full (rest from reference TRBV11-2 and TRBJ2-3): EAGVAQSPRYKIIEKRQSVAFWCNPISGHATLYWYQQILGQGPKLLIQFQNNGVVDDSQLPKDRFSAERLKGVDSTLKIQPAKLEDSAVYLCASSLEQGETDTQYFGPGTRLTVL.

The V and J genes are TRBV29-1 and TRBJ1-2, with 9 bases that match TRBD1. The CDR3 contains 12 residues. Per the germline V gene, CDR1 is SQVTM and CDR2 is ANQGSEA. With 6 bases clipped from V and 4 bases from J, the junction kept 3 bases outside the gene matches. The CDR3 protein is CSVRDRAYGYTF. Written as DNA, the CDR3 is TGCAGCGTCCGGGACAGGGCCTATGGCTACACCTTC.

The V call is TRBV30, the J call TRBJ1-4; 8 bases map to TRBD1. CDR1 and CDR2 from the germline V gene are GTSNPN and SVGIG (reference sequence). Losses at the gene ends were 1 base for V and 7 bases for J; bases not matched to a gene: 2. The CDR3 has 13 residues. As DNA, the CDR3 is TGTGCCTGGAGTGGAGGACAGGGTGAAAAACTGTTTTTT. Translating gives CAWSGGQGEKLFF.

V and J are TRBV6-5 and TRBJ1-2; D unclear. The V and J ends lost 4 bases and 4 bases respectively, with 16 bases between them. Germline CDR1 is MNHEY and CDR2 is SVGAGI. The CDR3 spans 15 residues. The CDR3 DNA reads as TGTGCCAGCAGTTTGTCCAGTTCCTTAGTCTATGGCTACACCTTC. Amino acids: CASSLSSSLVYGYTF.

The rearrangement links TRBV5-5 to TRBJ2-7, with D maybe TRBD2 (6 bases). The CDR3 consists of 13 residues. Trimming pared 4 bases from V and 3 bases from J, leaving 11 bases between. Germline CDR1 reads SGHKS; CDR2 reads YYEKEE (reference sequence). CDR3 amino acids: CASSRDLIYEQYF. CDR3 coding DNA: TGTGCCAGCAGCCGGGACTTGATCTACGAGCAGTACTTC.

This clone was recorded only once. The rearrangement joins TRBV5-1 to TRBJ2-3; D might be TRBD2 (6 bases). The CDR3 length is 15 residues. CDR1 and CDR2 (germline): SGHRS, YFSETQ. Between the trimmed V and J ends, which lost 7 bases and 5 bases, there was a span of 20 bases. The CDR3 loop reads CASAKRDFGGDTQYF. CDR3 sequence (DNA): TGCGCCAGCGCCAAACGGGACTTTGGCGGAGATACGCAGTATTTT.

This sequence joins TRBV5-4 and TRBJ1-2; D ambiguous. CDR1 and CDR2 (germline): SGHNT, YYREEE (reference sequence). The length of the CDR3 is 14 residues. Trimming took 4 bases from V and 2 from J, leaving 12 bases between them. The CDR3 sequence is CASSQDLGNYGYTF. DNA for the CDR3: TGTGCCAGCAGCCAAGATCTGGGAAACTATGGCTACACCTTC.

This clone was detected only once. The chain employs TRBV7-8 and TRBJ1-5, with 7 bases identical to TRBD1. The V gene's germline CDR1 is SGHVS and CDR2 FQNEAQ. After removal of 2 bases from V and 0 bases from J, the junction contained 16 bases not matched to a gene. This CDR3 is built from 20 residues. CDR3 nucleotides: TGTGCCAGCAGCTTACAGGGGGTCAGGGGCGGACCCCATAGCAATCAGCCCCAGCATTTT. Encoded protein: CASSLQGVRGGPHSNQPQHF.

This chain connects TRBV5-1 to TRBJ1-3; 7 nucleotides line up with TRBD1. Trimming at V came to 5 bases and at J to 3 bases, leaving 5 bases not matched to a gene. This CDR3 has 14 amino acids. The germline V gene has CDR1 SGHRS and CDR2 YFSETQ. CDR3 nucleotide sequence: TGCGCCAGCAGGTTAACAGGGGATGGAAACACCATATATTTT. Protein: CASRLTGDGNTIYF. Full variable domain (missing parts from reference TRBV5-1 and TRBJ1-3): KAGVTQTPRYLIKTRGQQVTLSCSPISGHRSVSWYQQTPGQGLQFLFEYFSETQRNKGNFPGRFSGRQFSNSRSEMNVSTLELGDSALYLCASRLTGDGNTIYFGEGSWLTVV.

The V gene is TRBV5-6, the J gene TRBJ2-2, with TRBD1 as a possible D gene (5 bases). V was pared by 1 base and J by 5 bases, with 15 bases between. Germline CDR1 is SGHDT and CDR2 is YYEEEE. The CDR3 has 16 amino acids. The CDR3 loop reads CASSLMGRSGTGELFF. As DNA, the CDR3 is TGTGCCAGCAGCTTGATGGGGCGATCAGGGACCGGGGAGCTGTTTTTT.

The rearrangement links TRBV18 to TRBJ2-7; the match to TRBD2 covers 10 bases. Unmatched junction bases numbered 9, after V lost 3 bases and J lost 4 bases. Germline V CDR1 and CDR2: KGHSH, LQKENI. The CDR3 totals 16 residues. The CDR3 DNA is TGTGCCAGCTCACCGCCTCTAGCGGGGGCTACTTACGAGCAGTACTTC. This encodes CASSPPLAGATYEQYF.

The gene calls are TRBV13 and TRBJ2-3; TRBD2 agrees at 8 bases. The CDR3 is 18 amino acids. With V trimmed by 1 base and J by 1 base, 10 bases remained unmatched. The germline CDR1 and CDR2 sequences are PRHDT and FYEKMQ (reference sequence). In DNA, the CDR3 is TGTGCCAGCAGCTTAGTTGCAGGGACTAGGGTAGGCACAGATACGCAGTATTTT. It yields the protein CASSLVAGTRVGTDTQYF.

The chain joins TRBV18 to TRBJ2-7, with D possibly matching TRBD1 (5 bases). This CDR3 is built from 14 residues. The V end lost 4 bases, the J end lost 4 bases, and 14 bases lay between the germline ends. Germline V gene data show CDR1 as KGHSH and CDR2 as LQKENI. CDR3 nucleotide sequence: TGTGCCAGCTCACAAAGGGGTAGGGGTTACGAGCAGTACTTC. Translating it yields CASSQRGRGYEQYF.

The chain couples TRBV9 to TRBJ2-3, with 10 bases matching TRBD2. This CDR3 is built from 15 residues. With 3 bases clipped from V and 4 bases from J, the junction kept 5 bases outside the gene matches. Germline lookup yields CDR1 SGDLS and CDR2 YYNGEE. In DNA, the CDR3 is TGTGCCAGCAGCGCCCTGAGCGGGGGGGCAGATACGCAGTATTTT. Its protein is CASSALSGGADTQYF.

CDR3 sequence: CASSSRTSINTEAFF. The CDR3 region has the DNA TGTGCCAGCAGTTCTCGGACAAGCATAAACACTGAAGCTTTCTTT. The chain joins TRBV6-6 to TRBJ1-1, with D possibly TRBD1 on 5 matching bases. Germline CDR1 and CDR2: MNHNY and SVGAGI (reference sequence). The germline V and J ends were trimmed by 4 bases and 2 bases, with 14 bases remaining between them. The CDR3 spans 15 residues.

The rearrangement links TRBV28 to TRBJ2-7; TRBD1 matches at 10 bases. The CDR3 is made up of 14 amino acids. The germline V gene encodes CDR1 MDHEN and CDR2 SYDVKM. The J segment lost 5 bases and the V segment lost 6 bases, leaving 7 bases of the junction unmatched. The CDR3 DNA reads TGTGCCAGCAGGGGACAGGGGCAAGTCCACGAGCAGTACTTC. Its translation is CASRGQGQVHEQYF.

The J gene is TRBJ1-4, the V gene TRBV6-1; D might be TRBD1 (6 bases). The CDR3 consists of 11 residues. Trimming stripped 3 bases from V and 11 bases from J, with 7 bases between. The germline V gene has CDR1 MNHNS and CDR2 SASEGT. CDR3 in DNA: TGTGCCAGCAGTGATCAGGGGAAACTGTTTTTT. Translating it yields CASSDQGKLFF.

The chain has TRBV2 and TRBJ1-1, with a weak D call TRBD1 (5 bases). Deletions cut 10 bases from V and 4 bases from J, with 13 bases between. Germline V gene data show CDR1 as SNHLY and CDR2 as FYNNEI. The CDR3 covers 12 residues. This CDR3 is CATRQSSTEAFF. The CDR3 coding sequence is TGTGCCACCCGACAGTCGAGCACTGAAGCTTTCTTT.

The V call is TRBV9, the J call TRBJ2-7, with D unclear. The CDR3 runs to 13 residues. Trimming left V 3 bases short and J 3 bases short, with 10 bases between. Per germline, CDR1 SGDLS and CDR2 YYNGEE. CDR3 residues: CASSARPNYEQYF. The CDR3 nucleotides read TGTGCCAGCAGCGCCCGACCTAACTACGAGCAGTACTTC.